This T cell receptor (beta chain) was identified during a study of blood T cell repertoires in COVID-19. In the study overall: Samples representing acute and convalescent COVID-19 were sourced from the United States, Italy and Spain. PBMCs, B-cell-depleted T cells, or T cells were the source of the cDNA or gDNA that made up the material.

TCRdb's copy holds only in-frame clones and misses some; the assay was immunoSEQ multiplex PCR. The data show approximately 86,000 clones, with about 82% seen just once and nearly 3.5% held by the top ten. V trimming: 3 bases; J trimming: 0 bases; junction bases outside the gene matches: 8. The CDR3 totals 18 residues. The V gene's germline CDR1 is SGHRS and CDR2 YFSETQ. The chain has TRBV5-1 and TRBJ2-6; 8 bases are a match to TRBD1. The sequenced sample consisted of peripheral blood. The TCR sequence derives from a man aged 50 or older with acute or convalescent COVID-19. DNA for the CDR3: TGCGCCAGCAGCTCTGGAGGGACAGGCGACTCTGGGGCCAACGTCCTGACTTTC. Protein: CASSSGGTGDSGANVLTF.